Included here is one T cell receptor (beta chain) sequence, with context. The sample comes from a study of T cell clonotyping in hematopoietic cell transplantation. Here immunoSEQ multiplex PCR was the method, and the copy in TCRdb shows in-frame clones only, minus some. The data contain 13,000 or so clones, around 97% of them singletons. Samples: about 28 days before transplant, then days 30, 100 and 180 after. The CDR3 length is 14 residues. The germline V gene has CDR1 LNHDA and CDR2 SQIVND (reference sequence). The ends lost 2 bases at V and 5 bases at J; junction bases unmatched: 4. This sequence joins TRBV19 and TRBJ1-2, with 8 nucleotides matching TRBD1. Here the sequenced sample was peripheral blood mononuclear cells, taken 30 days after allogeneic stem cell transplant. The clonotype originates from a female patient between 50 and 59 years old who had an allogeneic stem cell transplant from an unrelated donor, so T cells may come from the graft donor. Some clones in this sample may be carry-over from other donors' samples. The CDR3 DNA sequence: TGTGCCAGTAGTATAACAGGGGGTCGGTATGGCTACACCTTC. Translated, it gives CASSITGGRYGYTF.